The 10 T cell receptor beta chains in this list originate from one sample, sequenced in a study of neoadjuvant anti-PD-1 for oral cavity cancer. Time point here: after neoadjuvant nivolumab, at surgical resection. Here immunoSEQ multiplex PCR was the method, and the copy in TCRdb shows in-frame clones only, minus some. The data contain tens of thousands of clones, approximately 87% of them singletons. The sequencing used PBMCs, collected after nivolumab (anti-PD-1) treatment. The source of these receptors is a person aged 40-85 years with oral cavity squamous cell carcinoma.

The chain uses TRBV9 and TRBJ2-3; no clear D gene. Germline CDR1 SGDLS, CDR2 YYNGEE. The V end lost 4 bases, the J end lost 1 base, and 16 bases lay between the germline ends. This CDR3 has 16 residues. DNA for the CDR3: TGTGCCAGCAGCCTATCGCCGGGTGGGGGCACAGATACGCAGTATTTT. Translation: CASSLSPGGGTDTQYF. Using reference TRBV9 and TRBJ2-3 for the parts outside the CDR3, the full variable domain is DSGVTQTPKHLITATGQRVTLRCSPRSGDLSVYWYQQSLDQGLQFLIQYYNGEERAKGNILERFSAQQFPDLHSELNLSSLELGDSALYFCASSLSPGGGTDTQYFGPGTRLTVL.

This chain uses TRBV19 with TRBJ2-5; 7 bases are a match to TRBD2. The CDR3 is 16 amino acids. V gave up 5 bases and J gave up 4 bases; unmatched junction bases: 13. CDR1 is LNHDA and CDR2 is SQIVND in the germline V gene (reference sequence). The CDR3 is CASSPYRAGDSETQYF. In DNA, the CDR3 is TGTGCCAGTAGTCCTTACCGCGCGGGAGATTCAGAGACCCAGTACTTC.

This rearrangement joins TRBV6-5 to TRBJ2-1; TRBD2 is a possible D gene (6 bases). CDR3 size: 14 residues. CDR1 MNHEY and CDR2 SVGAGI come from the germline V gene. V was shortened by 4 bases and J by 3 bases, with 10 bases between the two germline ends. The CDR3 sequence is CASSSREIYNEQFF. The CDR3 DNA sequence: TGTGCCAGCAGTTCCCGGGAGATCTACAATGAGCAGTTCTTC.

The V and J genes are TRBV7-9 and TRBJ1-2; D may be TRBD1 (6 bases). The germline CDR1 and CDR2 sequences are SEHNR and FQNEAQ (reference sequence). The CDR3 runs 13 residues. V was shortened by 3 bases and J by 6 bases, with 11 bases between the two germline ends. In DNA, the CDR3 is TGTGCCAGCAGCTTTGGGGGCAAGCATGGCTACACCTTC. This translates into CASSFGGKHGYTF. Complete variable domain (other parts from reference TRBV7-9 and TRBJ1-2): DTGVSQNPRHKITKRGQNVTFRCDPISEHNRLYWYRQTLGQGPEFLTYFQNEAQLEKSRLLSDRFSAERPKGSFSTLEIQRTEQGDSAMYLCASSFGGKHGYTFGSGTRLTVV.

V gene TRBV4-1 combines with J gene TRBJ1-2, with 9 positions matching TRBD1. This CDR3 has 15 amino acids. Germline-derived CDR1 and CDR2 are MGHRA and YSYEKL. V lost 2 bases to trimming and J lost 1 base; unmatched junction nucleotides: 2. CDR3 loop: CASSQTGGGNYGYTF. CDR3 coding DNA: TGCGCCAGCAGCCAAACAGGGGGCGGTAACTATGGCTACACCTTC.

The chain joins TRBV7-2 to TRBJ1-1; D is uncertain. CDR1 and CDR2 from the germline V gene are SGHTA and FQGNSA. V dropped 2 bases and J dropped 0 bases, with 4 bases sitting between them. CDR3 size: 13 residues. The CDR3 loop is CASSLMVNTEAFF. The CDR3 region has the DNA TGTGCCAGCAGCTTAATGGTGAACACTGAAGCTTTCTTT.

This clone was seen just once. The genes are TRBV6-1 and TRBJ2-3; TRBD1 or TRBD2 may be the D gene (5 bases each). V lost 6 bases and J 2 bases, leaving 9 bases between the germline ends. This CDR3 is 13 amino acids long. Germline V gene sequence: CDR1 MNHNS, CDR2 SASEGT. In DNA, the CDR3 is TGTGCCAGCAGCCGGGACCTCACAGATACGCAGTATTTT. This translates into CASSRDLTDTQYF.

V is TRBV2 and J is TRBJ1-2; D is unresolved. Germline V gene lookup returns CDR1 SNHLY and CDR2 FYNNEI. The CDR3 contains 14 residues. Trimming shortened V by 5 bases and J by 8 bases, and 18 bases separated the two germline ends. The CDR3 sequence: CASSSEPTPEGYTF. The DNA for the CDR3 is TGTGCCAGCAGTTCCGAGCCCACCCCGGAGGGCTACACCTTC.

V gene TRBV7-8 combines with J gene TRBJ2-2; TRBD2 matches 10 bases. V shed 2 bases and J 0 bases; nucleotides not matched to a gene: 6. The germline V gene encodes CDR1 SGHVS and CDR2 FQNEAQ. The CDR3 sequence is 18 residues long. CDR3 in amino acids: CASSLWLAGVSNTGELFF. CDR3 nucleotide sequence: TGTGCCAGCAGCTTATGGCTAGCGGGAGTGTCGAACACCGGGGAGCTGTTTTTT.

This chain links TRBV6-5 with TRBJ1-2; D uncertain. The ends were cut back, 8 bases at V and 5 bases at J, with 9 bases in the middle. This CDR3 region has 11 residues. Germline values: CDR1 MNHEY, CDR2 SVGAGI. The CDR3 here is CASGDFYGYTF. CDR3 bases: TGTGCCAGCGGGGATTTTTATGGCTACACCTTC.